This T cell receptor beta chain was recorded in a study of human T cells and chemical hapten exposure. In the study overall: TCR yields differed between samples (mainly from small differences in pooled library volume).

TCRdb independently ran MiXCR on the RACE reads; one entry per CDR3 protein. In the table there are over 95,000 distinct CDR3 sequences, around 12% of which are singletons. The time point denotes: patch test 1, 2 weeks after DPC sensitization. Indicated treatment: therapeutic diphenylcyclopropenone sensitization with weekly scalp DPC. The CDR3 is 16 residues long. Unmatched junction bases numbered 4, after V lost 0 bases and J lost 4 bases. Germline loops: CDR1 SGDLS, CDR2 YYNGEE. This clonotype showed up many times. This sequence was found in a woman in her 40s with alopecia areata. Some clones in this sample may be carry-over from other donors' samples. This chain joins TRBV9 and TRBJ2-3, with 11 bases fitting TRBD2. Sequenced material: whole blood, taken in connection with sensitization to the hapten diphenylcyclopropenone (DPC). CDR3 amino acids: CASSVGGSGRADTQYF. The CDR3 nucleotides read TGTGCCAGCAGCGTAGGAGGTAGCGGGAGGGCAGATACGCAGTATTTT. Based on the CDR3 plus reference TRBV9 and TRBJ2-3, the full variable domain is DSGVTQTPKHLITATGQRVTLRCSPRSGDLSVYWYQQSLDQGLQFLIQYYNGEERAKGNILERFSAQQFPDLHSELNLSSLELGDSALYFCASSVGGSGRADTQYFGPGTRLTVL.